This entry lists 3 T cell receptor beta chains sequenced from one sample in a study of early T cells in non-severe SARS-CoV-2 infection (dated by TCRdb to the early 2020s). Receptor amplification or capture employed 5' RACE. For sequencing, a NextSeq 500 was employed. TCRdb cleaned the public reads at Q25 with fastp, built clones with MiXCR and kept in-frame beta chains. Merged by CDR3 protein, the rows form single entries marked with the most common genes and DNA. The sample has around 35,000 distinct CDR3 sequences on record, roughly 5.9% of them singletons. The leading ten clones occupy roughly 5% of the sample. The sequenced material came from whole blood. The receptors originated from an adult who was a healthcare worker with PCR-confirmed SARS-CoV-2 infection or an uninfected control (not recorded which).

This clonotype came up many times. This chain connects TRBV20-1 to TRBJ2-7; D is ambiguous. The CDR3 extends over 11 amino acids. V was pared by 7 bases and J by 3 bases, with 10 bases between. CDR1 DFQATT and CDR2 SNEGSKA come from the germline V gene (reference sequence). CDR3 protein: CSGSSFYEQYF. The CDR3 bases are TGCAGTGGGAGCAGTTTCTACGAGCAGTACTTC.

By share of the sample, this clonotype is medium-sized. This sequence joins TRBV7-2 and TRBJ1-5; no definite D call. CDR3 length: 13 residues. Looked up from germline, CDR1 is SGHTA and CDR2 is FQGNSA. The V end lost 1 base, the J end lost 7 bases, and 8 bases lay between the germline ends. CDR3 bases: TGTGCCAGCAGCTTAGAGGGATTCCAGCCCCAGCATTTT. Its protein product is CASSLEGFQPQHF. The whole variable domain, remainder taken from reference TRBV7-2 and TRBJ1-5, is GAGVSQSPSNKVTEKGKDVELRCDPISGHTALYWYRQSLGQGLEFLIYFQGNSAPDKSGLPSDRFSAERTGGSVSTLTIQRTQQEDSAVYLCASSLEGFQPQHFGDGTRLSIL.

This chain uses TRBV7-8 with TRBJ2-1; D remains unclear. The CDR3 is 16 residues long. V lost 6 bases to trimming and J lost 0 bases, with 15 bases between them. Germline CDR1 reads SGHVS; CDR2 reads FQNEAQ. The DNA of the CDR3 is TGTGCCAGCAGAACGAGAGCAGGTAGCTCCTACAATGAGCAGTTCTTC. Translating gives CASRTRAGSSYNEQFF.